Listed below are T cell receptor beta chains from one sample, sequenced in a study of CD8 T cells in ankylosing spondylitis. TCRdb processed the 5' RACE reads anew with MiXCR; each CDR3 protein has one entry. This sample has 350,000 or so distinct CDR3 sequences, with roughly 8% found just once. Sequenced sample: blood, either unsorted or a sorted T cell fraction (not recorded which). The receptor source for this set is a male donor with ankylosing spondylitis. Both conserved end residues are part of each CDR3. A D gene is named only where the DNA matches it firmly. The size field is filled for only some rows; it gives once, few, many or a size class.

d_call | j_call | clone_size | v_call | cdr3_nt | cdr3_aa
NA | TRBJ1-5 | NA | TRBV6-2/TRBV6-3 | TGTGCCAGCAGTACAGGGATTCAGCCCCAGCATTTT | CASSTGIQPQHF
NA | TRBJ2-5 | NA | TRBV3-1 | TGTGCCAGCAGCCAAGAAGGTAGCTTGAGCGGAGAGACCCAGTACTTC | CASSQEGSLSGETQYF
NA | TRBJ2-7 | few | TRBV28 | TGTGCCAGCAGCCCCGGGCTTAGCTCCTACGAGCAGTACTTC | CASSPGLSSYEQYF
TRBD2 | TRBJ2-7 | NA | TRBV12-3/TRBV12-4 | TGTGCCAGCAGTTTTTGGGACGGGAGGGGCTCCAACGAGCAGTACTTC | CASSFWDGRGSNEQYF
NA | TRBJ1-1 | many | TRBV10-3 | TGTGCCATCAGTGCTTTAGACAACACTGAAGCTTTCTTT | CAISALDNTEAFF
NA | TRBJ1-1 | few | TRBV29-1 | TGCAGCGCTAAAACAGGAGGGGAGACTGAAGCTTTCTTT | CSAKTGGETEAFF
NA | TRBJ2-3 | NA | TRBV7-6 | TGTGCCAGCAGCACCACACAGGGAAATACGCAGTATTTT | CASSTTQGNTQYF
TRBD2 | TRBJ2-1 | many | TRBV15 | TGTGCCACCAGTAAGGAGTGGGGAGGGAACTACAATGAGCAGTTCTTC | CATSKEWGGNYNEQFF
TRBD2 | TRBJ2-2 | few | TRBV10-2 | TGCGCCACCCCGGGACTAGATGTCGGGGAGCTGTTTTTT | CATPGLDVGELFF
NA | TRBJ2-7 | NA | TRBV7-2 | TGTGCCAGCAGCTTAGTCGGCGGAACCCTTTACGAGCAGTACTTC | CASSLVGGTLYEQYF
TRBD1 | TRBJ2-3 | few | TRBV12-3/TRBV12-4 | TGTGCCAGCAGCACAGGGGCGGATACGCAGTATTTT | CASSTGADTQYF
NA | TRBJ1-6 | NA | TRBV5-1 | TGCGCCAGCAGCCTGGACGTGGGGGGGACCAATTCACCCCTCCACTTT | CASSLDVGGTNSPLHF
NA | TRBJ2-3 | NA | TRBV12-3/TRBV12-4 | TGTGCCAGCAGACGGACAGCAGACTCAGATACGCAGTATTTT | CASRRTADSDTQYF
NA | TRBJ2-1 | many | TRBV20-1 | TGCAGTGCTAGAGATCCTTTAAGCAATGAGCAGTTCTTC | CSARDPLSNEQFF
TRBD1 | TRBJ1-2 | few | TRBV29-1 | TGCAGCGTTGAAATCGGGAGGGCACCGGGACAGGCATATGGCTACACCTTC | CSVEIGRAPGQAYGYTF
NA | TRBJ1-6 | NA | TRBV11-3 | TGTGCCAGCAGCTTAGAAGGGAACGATTCACCCCTCCACTTT | CASSLEGNDSPLHF
NA | TRBJ2-1 | NA | TRBV7-3 | TGTGCCAGCAGCCCCGGACGTATCTACAATGAGCAGTTCTTC | CASSPGRIYNEQFF
TRBD2 | TRBJ2-5 | few | TRBV7-9 | TGTGCCAGCAGCTTATTGCTAGCGGGAGCAGAGACCCAGTACTTC | CASSLLLAGAETQYF
NA | TRBJ2-7 | many | TRBV12-3/TRBV12-4 | TGTGCCAGCAGTTTACTGGCTTTTTCCTACGAGCAGTACTTC | CASSLLAFSYEQYF
NA | TRBJ1-4 | few | TRBV12-3/TRBV12-4 | TGTGCCAGCAGTTTTGCGGACCTCTTTAATGAAAAACTGTTTTTT | CASSFADLFNEKLFF
TRBD2 | TRBJ2-1 | few | TRBV29-1 | TGCAGCGGTGAACCGGGACTAGCGGGAGGTTGGAACCCCAATGAGCAGTTCTTC | CSGEPGLAGGWNPNEQFF
TRBD2 | TRBJ2-7 | NA | TRBV5-1 | TGCGCCAGCAGCTTGGAACTAGCGGGAGCCAGGGAGCAGTACTTC | CASSLELAGAREQYF
TRBD2 | TRBJ2-1 | few | TRBV6-4 | TGTGCCAGCAGCGCAACTAGCGGGGAAAGCAATGAGCAGTTCTTC | CASSATSGESNEQFF
TRBD1 | TRBJ2-1 | many | TRBV29-1 | TGCAGCGGGTGTAACCGGGACAGGGTCTGGGAGCAGTTCTTC | CSGCNRDRVWEQFF